This TCR beta chain was retrieved from a study of tumor-infiltrating lymphocytes in oesophageal squamous cell carcinoma. The germline V gene has CDR1 LGHNT and CDR2 FRNRAP. The CDR3 contains 15 residues. V gave up 2 bases and J gave up 5 bases, with 15 bases separating them. TCRdb processed the PCR reads anew with MiXCR; each CDR3 protein has one entry. The sample includes just under 20,000 distinct CDR3 sequences, more than 40% of them seen just once. This clonotype is deemed medium-sized. The sequencing sample was made of normal esophageal tissue next to the tumor. The V and J genes are TRBV12-5 and TRBJ2-5; no reliable D call. This clonotype was obtained from a male donor with esophageal squamous cell carcinoma. The CDR3 DNA reads TGTGCTAGTGGTTTGCCCACAGAGCCTGGGGAGACCCAGTACTTC. Its protein is CASGLPTEPGETQYF.